This entry describes one TCR beta chain. Its antigen target is currently unknown. At one boundary the junction diverges from the germline segment, which might be a read error. Other DNA sequences within the sample encode an identical CDR3. This entry belongs to a study of cytomegalovirus exposure and HLA in healthy donors (dated by TCRdb to 2016 to 2017). Concerning the study at large: In an earlier analysis of roughly 590 of the donors, 276 Gb of sequence data and approximately 120 million unique TCR beta sequences from 180 million or so T cells were reported. In an earlier analysis of more than 550 of the donors, high-throughput TCR beta sequencing was used to judge whether each TCR beta V gene segment behaved as functional or pseudogenic. The study aimed to test whether signatures of past pathogen exposure could be identified by cataloging public T cell receptors. An early release that covered fewer than 800 HLA-typed donors contained 300 to 350 gigabases of sequencing data and about 93 million unique TCR sequences. Of the 398 genotyped donors, 75% to 85% were placed in the genetic ancestry cluster associated with self-reported Caucasian donors. The study combined high-throughput TCR immunosequencing, statistical association of individual TCRs with disease status, and machine learning to predict cytomegalovirus infection status. A later genetic analysis used genome-wide SNP genotypes for about 65% of the 666 donors, treating that subset as a discovery cohort. HLA typing included class I and class II loci at four-digit resolution. Rather than drawing on any new phenotypic data, the later analysis identified candidate immune exposures from TCR beta sequences and the way those sequences occurred across donors. A later analysis re-examined previously published TCR beta repertoires from hundreds of donors and added high-resolution HLA genotyping to investigate patterns of TCR occurrence. A separate validation cohort of approximately 120 different subjects was used in addition to the approximately 670-subject first cohort. All discovery cohort repertoires had been generated using a single sequencing platform. Donor age, sex, ethnicity and CMV serostatus were collected together with the repertoire data. Using immunosequencing, the study profiled T cell repertoires from 666 subjects and related those repertoires to cytomegalovirus serostatus. Several DR-DQ haplotypes were treated as single units for association and clustering because of strong linkage in the cohort. Typing coverage varied by locus: roughly 620-640 donors for A, B, C, DRB1 and DQB1; roughly 500 for DQA1; 600 to 610 for DPA1; roughly 470 for DPB1. On average, over 200,000 unique TCR beta nucleotide sequences were sequenced per donor among 398 genotyped donors of the cohort, with about 19% of those sequences being non-productive. On the study overall, not on this receptor specifically: According to a later analysis, TCR association rates differed among HLA loci, with DRB1 alleles showing the most associated TCRs and HLA-C alleles showing the fewest. A later analysis found that most CMV-associated TCR beta chains appeared HLA-restricted, with HLA associations seemingly driven largely by CMV exposure. CMV serostatus was the only immune exposure information available for the cohort. Strong co-occurrence of HLA alleles, especially DR and DQ, made assigning TCR associations to individual alleles difficult. In vitro tests confirmed that three of the cytomegalovirus-associated TCR beta chains recognize cytomegalovirus antigens. The 87-base-pair reads could not distinguish some IMGT-functional V segments, including TRBV6-2 and TRBV6-3, so those segments were excluded. Broadly in line with IMGT annotations, most TCR beta V segments showed up in productive rearrangements about 87% or about 30% of the time in an earlier analysis of roughly 590 of the donors. Because counts were too low, seventeen rarely observed V segments, including chromosome 9 orphons, were excluded from the earlier analysis of 500 to 700 of the donors. HLA typing was unavailable for some donors at each locus, so association tests used only the typed subset. In this cohort, only TCR beta chains were sequenced, and detectable features were limited by the absence of alpha or paired-chain data. Sequencing depth was assumed to be roughly uniform across donors in the presence/absence analyses, though that assumption may not hold. The study listed 164 TCR beta chains as associated with cytomegalovirus. In both the original and validation cohorts, the classifier was reported to diagnose cytomegalovirus status with high specificity and sensitivity. A cluster of highly shared sequence variants was judged likely to be a technical artifact of the sequencing pipeline. Most TCR sequences were observed very rarely across donors, whereas some public TCRs were present in many individuals. Specific HLA alleles were associated with 15,000 to 20,000 TCR beta sequences at a false discovery rate of 0.05 in a later analysis. A further reported finding was that TCR beta sequences accurately predicted the HLA-A and HLA-B alleles for most subjects in the first cohort. Correlated functional status among segregating V segments might be attributable to linkage disequilibrium, but an unknown experimental factor could not be ruled out. The authors suggested that the approach could potentially be extended to other disease states and immunological phenotypes. According to a later genetic analysis, donors in an Asian-associated ancestry cluster had fewer N-insertions in productive TCRs than the roughly 700-donor mean. An association between a missense DCLRE1C variant and V-gene and J-gene trimming of TCR beta chains was found in a later genetic analysis and replicated in an independent cohort. In a later analysis, HLA-associated TCR beta chains were found to be more clonally expanded and to have lower generation probabilities than equally common non-associated chains. According to a later analysis, parvovirus B19, influenza, CMV and Epstein-Barr virus appeared linked to several top co-occurrence clusters.

From cysteine to phenylalanine, the CDR3 is 16 amino acids long. Of the read, only the CDR3 DNA is kept; its 48 bases are in frame from base 1. According to the germline V gene, CDR1 reads MGHRA and CDR2 reads YSYEKL. The cohort comprised 666 healthy bone marrow donors. Cohort members were all nominally healthy when sampled, although unrecorded immune exposures were likely present. The donor was CMV seropositive and belonged to the group of around 300 seropositive cohort members. Every donor gave a peripheral blood sample, and the peripheral blood mononuclear cells from that sample were used for TCR beta sequencing. Genomic DNA was extracted from the blood cell samples with the Qiagen DNeasy Blood Extraction Kit. Libraries came from the immunoSEQ multiplex PCR assay. A mixture of 60 forward primers for TCR Vbeta segments and 13 reverse primers for TCR Jbeta segments was used in the multiplex PCR. Amplification of the CDR3 region of rearranged TCR beta genes was performed with a multiplex PCR assay on genomic DNA. Amplified TCR beta libraries were sequenced as 87-base-pair reads on the Illumina HiSeq System. As for the original processing: A later analysis counted 65 million to 90 million unique TCR beta chains across the 666 repertoires, and some 12 million of these chains were shared by at least two donors. A nearest-neighbor algorithm error-corrected the raw reads and collapsed the reads into unique sequences, merging closely related sequences to remove PCR and sequencing errors. CDR3 sequences were aligned to IMGT reference sequences to assign V, D and J gene segments. For a sequence to be retained, a match of at least six nucleotides was required to both a V gene segment and a J gene segment. A rearrangement was called productive if the CDR3 had no stop codons and remained in frame with V and J, and every other rearrangement was called non-productive. CDR3 was defined by IMGT convention, running from the second conserved V-encoded cysteine to the conserved J-encoded phenylalanine. Sequences without an unambiguous match to a single V gene segment were excluded from the earlier analysis of approximately 560 of the donors. In an earlier analysis of approximately 550 of the donors, V segments were called functional above 56.7% productive rearrangements and were called segregating when the between-donor standard deviation exceeded 5%. A statistical classification framework was developed to diagnose cytomegalovirus status using the catalog of TCR beta chain sequences. In a later analysis, V and J genes were assigned by comparing TCR nucleotide sequences against IMGT/GENE-DB human TR gene sequences. Using the TCRdist pipeline, a later analysis assigned CDR3 sequences along with most-parsimonious VDJ recombination scenarios. In a later analysis, each TCR beta chain was defined by its CDR3 amino acid sequence together with its V-gene family, and reads lacking a unique V-gene family were excluded. A later analysis removed 592 highly shared, low-generation-probability nucleotide sequences to deal with suspected cross-contamination and a sequencing artifact. For each public chain, a later analysis derived a clonal expansion index from normalized ranks of inferred template counts within each repertoire. Generation probabilities in a later analysis came from a VDJ recombination model fitted to out-of-frame rearrangements, and those results were checked against IGoR. Hypergeometric tests were used in a later analysis to score TCR-TCR, TCR-HLA and TCR-CMV co-occurrence, with a repertoire-size bias correction applied to the TCR pairs. A later analysis estimated false discovery rates by permuting HLA or CMV assignments 20 times. In a later analysis, co-occurring TCRs were grouped with DBSCAN, and TCRdist sequence similarity was added when clustering was performed within HLA-allele-positive subsets. For co-occurrence clustering, repertoires with fewer than 30,000 or more than 120,000 public chains were excluded, along with roughly 5 repertoires with anomalous nucleotide sharing. As stored in TCRdb, this immuneACCESS dataset retains in-frame rearrangements with V and J assigned. A fraction of the clones does not appear; measured against another copy, unresolved V genes explain less than half of the discrepancy, and the remainder lacks a known reason. Clone size and the V and J calls come from that table; the DNA yielded D and trimming. The sample's clone listing holds 53,000 or so clones. Jointly, the top ten make up around an eighth of the sample.

The sequence was collected from a man younger than 35 in good health and CMV-seropositive. The chain is made from TRBV4-1 and TRBJ2-2, and TRBD2 matches 7 of the central bases. Sequencing was performed on PBMCs. The base sequence is TGCGCCAGTAGCCAAGAGGAGGGAGGGGACACCGGGGAGCTGTTTTTT. This gives the protein CASSQEEGGDTGELFF.